Listed here are 28 T cell receptor beta chains from one sample, sequenced in a study of long-term antiretroviral therapy in people with HIV (dated by TCRdb to the early 2020s). Sequencing of the TRB variable region was done with the immunoSEQ hsTCRB v3.0 assay at survey level resolution. Here the immuneACCESS table is served through TCRdb, limited to in-frame sequences with V and J called. Missing clones are a known gap in these copies; in checked studies unresolved V genes cover under half, and the rest lacks a known reason. Present in this sample are approximately 17,000 clones, 75% to 85% of which were seen just once. Roughly 4.5% of the sample rests with the top ten. This specimen was unsorted PBMCs, taken 0.1 years before starting antiretroviral therapy. These receptors came from a man between 18 and 29 years old with HIV.

The CDR3: CASSQRFNQPQHF. CDR3 bases: TGTGCCAGCAGTCAAAGGTTCAATCAGCCCCAGCATTTT. The chain joins TRBV27 to TRBJ1-5; D not certain. CDR1 MNHEY and CDR2 SMNVEV come from the germline V gene (reference sequence). Trimming removed 5 bases from V and 3 bases from J, with 8 bases in between. This CDR3 is 13 amino acids long.

The CDR3 loop reads CASSTRQGREYEQYF. CDR3 bases: TGTGCCAGCTCAACCCGACAGGGGCGTGAGTACGAGCAGTACTTC. This chain links TRBV18 with TRBJ2-7, with TRBD1 matching 8 bases. The CDR3 is made up of 15 amino acids. Germline loops: CDR1 KGHSH, CDR2 LQKENI. The trim removed 5 bases at V and 4 bases at J, leaving 10 bases unmatched.

This rearrangement joins TRBV19 to TRBJ2-1, with D unresolved. There are 13 residues in the CDR3. V lost 5 bases, J lost 6 bases, and 11 bases lay in between. CDR1 is LNHDA, CDR2 SQIVND, per germline (reference sequence). Here the CDR3 reads CASSPRPVNEQFF. CDR3 nucleotide sequence: TGTGCCAGTAGTCCCCGCCCGGTCAATGAGCAGTTCTTC.

This chain uses TRBV4-2 with TRBJ2-5; tentative D call: TRBD2 (5 bases). The CDR3 runs to 14 residues. Germline V CDR1 and CDR2: LGHNA, YNFKEQ. Deletions cut 1 base from V and 5 bases from J, with 11 bases between. Here the CDR3 DNA reads TGTGCCAGCAGCCAAGGGGCTAGCCCGGAGACCCAGTACTTC. Encoded protein: CASSQGASPETQYF.

The gene calls are TRBV5-4 and TRBJ1-6, with 9 bases identical to TRBD1. Germline V gene lookup returns CDR1 SGHNT and CDR2 YYREEE (reference sequence). V was pared by 0 bases and J by 7 bases, with 2 bases of the junction left unmatched. This CDR3 has 15 amino acids. The CDR3 protein is CASSLVGTGNSPLHF. In DNA form, the CDR3 reads TGTGCCAGCAGCTTGGTTGGGACAGGGAATTCACCCCTCCACTTT.

The chain combines TRBV5-6 with TRBJ1-2; a weak D match, TRBD1 (5 bases). The germline CDR1 and CDR2 sequences are SGHDT and YYEEEE. V shed 0 bases and J shed 1 base, with 10 bases lying between them. This CDR3 has 15 residues. The CDR3 here is CASSLAGTHNYGYTF. CDR3 in DNA: TGTGCCAGCAGCTTGGCGGGGACCCATAACTATGGCTACACCTTC.

This clone was found once. The chain's CDR3 is CASSLEGGHQETQYF. The CDR3 region has the DNA TGTGCCAGCAGCTTAGAAGGGGGGCACCAAGAGACCCAGTACTTC. This rearrangement joins TRBV7-2 to TRBJ2-5; D may be TRBD1 or TRBD2 (6 bases each). This CDR3 is 15 amino acids long. Trimming left V 1 base short and J 0 bases short, with 9 bases between. In germline, CDR1 is SGHTA, CDR2 FQGNSA. The entire variable domain, with the rest obtained from reference TRBV7-2 and TRBJ2-5, is as follows: GAGVSQSPSNKVTEKGKDVELRCDPISGHTALYWYRQSLGQGLEFLIYFQGNSAPDKSGLPSDRFSAERTGGSVSTLTIQRTQQEDSAVYLCASSLEGGHQETQYFGPGTRLLVL.

The chain uses TRBV19 and TRBJ2-7; D could derive from TRBD1 or TRBD2 (5 bases each). The length of the CDR3 is 14 residues. Germline V gene sequence: CDR1 LNHDA, CDR2 SQIVND (reference sequence). Trimming pared 5 bases from V and 3 bases from J, leaving 14 bases between. The CDR3 loop is CASSGGETNYEQYF. In DNA, the CDR3 is TGTGCCAGTAGTGGGGGAGAAACAAACTACGAGCAGTACTTC.

The chain employs TRBV9 and TRBJ2-3; 7 bases map to TRBD1. This CDR3 contains 16 residues. Trimming cost V 6 bases and J 3 bases; bases outside gene matches: 13. The V gene's germline CDR1 is SGDLS and CDR2 YYNGEE. The CDR3 reads CASTLGAGGVTDTQYF. The CDR3 nucleotides read TGTGCCAGCACCTTAGGGGCAGGGGGAGTGACAGATACGCAGTATTTT.

The V and J genes are TRBV5-1 and TRBJ2-7, with 8 positions matching TRBD1. From germline, CDR1 is SGHRS and CDR2 YFSETQ. The CDR3 covers 13 residues. V trimming: 2 bases; J trimming: 4 bases; junction bases outside the gene matches: 2. CDR3 region: CASSFQGAYEQYF. In DNA form, the CDR3 reads TGCGCCAGCAGCTTCCAGGGGGCGTACGAGCAGTACTTC.

This clone qualifies as large. The chain joins TRBV5-1 to TRBJ1-6; tentatively, D is TRBD1 (5 bases). Trimming shortened V by 1 base and J by 7 bases, and 15 bases separated the two germline ends. This CDR3 comprises 16 residues. CDR1 SGHRS and CDR2 YFSETQ come from the germline V gene. CDR3 nucleotides: TGCGCCAGCAGCTTGTTACCGGGACGGGAGAATTCACCCCTCCACTTT. Residues: CASSLLPGRENSPLHF.

The count of this clone is one. The V and J genes are TRBV19 and TRBJ2-2; TRBD2 matches at 12 bases. CDR3 length: 15 amino acids. The germline CDR1 and CDR2 sequences are LNHDA and SQIVND (reference sequence). V was pared by 11 bases and J by 4 bases, with 8 bases of the junction left unmatched. DNA for the CDR3: TGTGCCGCTAGCGGGAGGGAGGGTGGCACCGGGGAGCTGTTTTTT. This encodes CAASGREGGTGELFF. Based on the CDR3 plus reference TRBV19 and TRBJ2-2, the full variable domain is DGGITQSPKYLFRKEGQNVTLSCEQNLNHDAMYWYRQDPGQGLRLIYYSQIVNDFQKGDIAEGYSVSREKKESFPLTVTSAQKNPTAFYLCAASGREGGTGELFFGEGSRLTVL.

The V call is TRBV28, the J call TRBJ1-2; 10 bases are a match to TRBD1. Germline CDR1 reads MDHEN; CDR2 reads SYDVKM. J lost 3 bases, V lost 5 bases, and 6 bases had no gene match. The CDR3 totals 15 residues. The CDR3 bases are TGTGCCAGCAGTCGCCCTGGGACAGGGGACTATGGCTACACCTTC. Amino acid sequence: CASSRPGTGDYGYTF.

This clone was counted a few times. This CDR3 is also generated by other DNA sequences in the sample. J is TRBJ1-4 and V is TRBV25-1; D not resolved. This CDR3 comprises 13 residues. CDR1 is MGHDK and CDR2 is SYGVNS in the germline V gene. V lost 3 bases and J lost 8, with 10 bases in between. DNA of the CDR3: TGTGCCAGCAGTGATAGTCCGAGAGAAAAACTGTTTTTT. It specifies CASSDSPREKLFF. Using reference TRBV25-1 and TRBJ1-4 for the parts outside the CDR3, the full variable domain is EADIYQTPRYLVIGTGKKITLECSQTMGHDKMYWYQQDPGMELHLIHYSYGVNSTEKGDLSSESTVSRIRTEHFPLTLESARPSHTSQYLCASSDSPREKLFFGSGTQLSVL.

This rearrangement joins TRBV4-3 to TRBJ2-7; 11 nucleotides align to TRBD2. V shed 3 bases, J shed 4 bases, and the junction held 5 bases outside the gene matches. Per germline, CDR1 LGHNA and CDR2 YSLEER. This CDR3 has 15 amino acids. CDR3 coding DNA: TGCGCCAGCAGCCAGGCCCCTAGCGGGGGGTACGAGCAGTACTTC. Residues: CASSQAPSGGYEQYF.

In this sample, this clone is medium-sized. This chain connects TRBV2 to TRBJ2-7, with D possibly matching TRBD2 (6 bases). Trimming stripped 3 bases from V and 4 bases from J, with 25 bases between. Germline assignment: CDR1 SNHLY and CDR2 FYNNEI. The CDR3 is made up of 18 amino acids. CDR3 region: CASSEGLLQSLRSYEQYF. In DNA form, the CDR3 reads TGTGCCAGCAGTGAGGGACTGCTCCAATCCCTCAGATCTTACGAGCAGTACTTC.

The chain is built from TRBV19 and TRBJ2-3, with D possibly being TRBD1 (5 bases). V shed 6 bases and J shed 0 bases, with 28 bases lying between them. CDR3 length: 20 residues. Per germline, CDR1 LNHDA and CDR2 SQIVND (reference sequence). In nucleotides, the CDR3 is TGTGCCAGTAGCCATGGTCCCGCAGGGTCGATACCCACTAGCACAGATACGCAGTATTTT. Translating it yields CASSHGPAGSIPTSTDTQYF.

V and J are TRBV18 and TRBJ2-3; D gene uncertain. V was pared by 2 bases and J by 3 bases, with 9 bases between. Germline lookup yields CDR1 KGHSH and CDR2 LQKENI. This CDR3 is 14 amino acids long. In nucleotides, the CDR3 is TGTGCCAGCTCACCAGGACCATCAACAGATACGCAGTATTTT. Its translation is CASSPGPSTDTQYF.

The chain has TRBV19 and TRBJ1-4; TRBD1 might be the D (5 bases). The V end lost 5 bases, the J end lost 4 bases, and 8 bases lay between the germline ends. This CDR3 region has 13 residues. From germline, CDR1 is LNHDA and CDR2 SQIVND (reference sequence). CDR3 in amino acids: CASSWDRNEKLFF. The CDR3, as DNA: TGTGCCAGTAGTTGGGACCGTAATGAAAAACTGTTTTTT. The full variable domain, in which reference TRBV19 and TRBJ1-4 provide the parts outside the CDR3, is DGGITQSPKYLFRKEGQNVTLSCEQNLNHDAMYWYRQDPGQGLRLIYYSQIVNDFQKGDIAEGYSVSREKKESFPLTVTSAQKNPTAFYLCASSWDRNEKLFFGSGTQLSVL.

V is TRBV5-4 and J is TRBJ2-1; 10 bases align to TRBD2. The ends lost 4 bases at V and 7 bases at J; junction bases unmatched: 5. Germline loops: CDR1 SGHNT, CDR2 YYREEE (reference sequence). This CDR3 region has 14 residues. CDR3 sequence: CASSQTSGVNEQFF. In DNA form, the CDR3 reads TGTGCCAGCAGCCAAACTAGCGGGGTAAATGAGCAGTTCTTC.

CDR3: CASSPGQGARNTIYF. The CDR3 DNA reads TGTGCCAGCAGCCCGGGACAGGGGGCAAGAAACACCATATATTTT. This sequence joins TRBV5-5 and TRBJ1-3; 12 bases line up with TRBD1. The germline gives CDR1 SGHKS, CDR2 YYEKEE (reference sequence). V lost 4 bases and J lost 5; bases outside the gene matches: 4. This CDR3 region has 15 residues.

This clone appeared a few times. This chain connects TRBV28 to TRBJ1-2, with D hard to call. The germline CDR1 and CDR2 sequences are MDHEN and SYDVKM. The V end lost 6 bases, the J end lost 4 bases, and 6 bases lay between the germline ends. The CDR3 runs to 11 residues. For the CDR3, the DNA is TGTGCCAGCAGCGTCACCTATGGCTACACCTTC. Translating it yields CASSVTYGYTF.

The J gene is TRBJ2-7, the V gene TRBV6-5; TRBD2 matches at 9 bases. The CDR3 runs 15 residues. CDR1 is MNHEY and CDR2 is SVGAGI in the germline V gene. Trimming took 5 bases from V and 2 from J; bases not matched to a gene: 7. CDR3 DNA: TGTGCCAGCAGTCGGCCCTCTAGCGGGGCCTACGAGCAGTACTTC. Its protein product is CASSRPSSGAYEQYF.

The chain's CDR3 is CASSLRPDMNTEAFF. In DNA form, the CDR3 reads TGTGCCAGCAGCTTACGTCCAGATATGAACACTGAAGCTTTCTTT. The chain joins TRBV7-9 to TRBJ1-1; no definite D call. Germline assignment: CDR1 SEHNR and CDR2 FQNEAQ (reference sequence). This CDR3 region has 15 residues. V was clipped by 2 bases and J by 0 bases, with 10 bases between them.

The genes are TRBV5-1 and TRBJ1-1, with D possibly matching TRBD1 (5 bases). Germline-derived CDR1 and CDR2 are SGHRS and YFSETQ. Trimming shortened V by 2 bases and J by 1 base, and 9 bases separated the two germline ends. This CDR3 is 14 amino acids long. The CDR3 region is CASSFDGANTEAFF. For the CDR3, the DNA is TGCGCCAGCAGCTTCGATGGGGCGAACACTGAAGCTTTCTTT.

By sample share, this clone is medium-sized. The CDR3 here is CASSSSPTATNEKLFF. The CDR3 DNA sequence: TGTGCCAGCAGCTCCTCGCCGACAGCAACTAATGAAAAACTGTTTTTT. This rearrangement joins TRBV5-4 to TRBJ1-4; possibly TRBD1 for D (5 bases). CDR1 is SGHNT and CDR2 is YYREEE in the germline V gene (reference sequence). Trimming took 3 bases from V and 0 from J, leaving 12 bases between them. CDR3 length: 16 residues.

This chain links TRBV9 with TRBJ2-2; D is unresolved. This CDR3 spans 14 amino acids. V was clipped by 6 bases and J by 0 bases, with 9 bases between them. The germline CDR1 and CDR2 sequences are SGDLS and YYNGEE. In DNA, the CDR3 is TGTGCCAGCAATGACCTAGCGAACACCGGGGAGCTGTTTTTT. This translates into CASNDLANTGELFF. Drawing the rest from reference TRBV9 and TRBJ2-2, the complete variable domain is DSGVTQTPKHLITATGQRVTLRCSPRSGDLSVYWYQQSLDQGLQFLIQYYNGEERAKGNILERFSAQQFPDLHSELNLSSLELGDSALYFCASNDLANTGELFFGEGSRLTVL.

The chain employs TRBV15 and TRBJ2-7; 7 bases match TRBD1. V trimming: 5 bases; J trimming: 6 bases; junction bases outside the gene matches: 10. The CDR3 loop spans 14 amino acids. Per germline, CDR1 LNHNV and CDR2 YYDKDF (reference sequence). The CDR3 DNA reads as TGTGCCACCAGCGCCGACAGGGTAGTGAGCGAGCAGTACTTC. This codes for CATSADRVVSEQYF.